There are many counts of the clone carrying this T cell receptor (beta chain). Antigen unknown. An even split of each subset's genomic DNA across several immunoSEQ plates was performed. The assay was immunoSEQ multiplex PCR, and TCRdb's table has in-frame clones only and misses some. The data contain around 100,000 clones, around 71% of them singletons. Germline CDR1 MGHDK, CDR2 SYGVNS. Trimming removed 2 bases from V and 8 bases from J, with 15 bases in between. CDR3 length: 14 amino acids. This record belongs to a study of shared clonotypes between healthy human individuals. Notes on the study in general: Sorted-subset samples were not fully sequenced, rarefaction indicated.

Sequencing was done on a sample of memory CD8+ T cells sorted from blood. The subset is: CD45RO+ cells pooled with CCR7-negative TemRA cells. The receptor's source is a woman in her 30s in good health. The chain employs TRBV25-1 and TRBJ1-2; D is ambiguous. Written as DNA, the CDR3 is TGTGCCAGCAGTGAAAAGGCCCCGCTGGAGGGCTACACCTTC. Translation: CASSEKAPLEGYTF.